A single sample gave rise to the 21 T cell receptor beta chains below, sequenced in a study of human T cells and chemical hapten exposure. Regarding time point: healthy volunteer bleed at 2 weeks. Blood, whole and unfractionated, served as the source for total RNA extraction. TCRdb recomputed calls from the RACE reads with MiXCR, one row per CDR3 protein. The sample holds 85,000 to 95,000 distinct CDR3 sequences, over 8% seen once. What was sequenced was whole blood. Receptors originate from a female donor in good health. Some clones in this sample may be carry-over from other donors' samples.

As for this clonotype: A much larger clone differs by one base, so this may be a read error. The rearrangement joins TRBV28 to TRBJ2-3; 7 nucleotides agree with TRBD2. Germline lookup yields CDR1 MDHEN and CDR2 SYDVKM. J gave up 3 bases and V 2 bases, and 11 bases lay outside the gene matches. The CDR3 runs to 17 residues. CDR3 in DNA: TGTGCCAGCAGTTTACCCAGCGGGACTTTAGGAACAGATACGCAGTATTTT. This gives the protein CASSLPSGTLGTDTQYF. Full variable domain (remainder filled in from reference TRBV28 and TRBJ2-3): DVKVTQSSRYLVKRTGEKVFLECVQDMDHENMFWYRQDPGLGLRLIYFSYDVKMKEKGDIPEGYSVSREKKERFSLILESASTNQTSMYLCASSLPSGTLGTDTQYFGPGTRLTVL.

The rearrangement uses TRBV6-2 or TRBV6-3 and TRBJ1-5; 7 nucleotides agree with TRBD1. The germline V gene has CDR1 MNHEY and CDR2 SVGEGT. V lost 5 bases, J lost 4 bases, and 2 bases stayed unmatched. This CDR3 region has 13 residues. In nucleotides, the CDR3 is TGTGCCAGCAGTGTCAGGGGGAATCAGCCCCAGCATTTT. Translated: CASSVRGNQPQHF.

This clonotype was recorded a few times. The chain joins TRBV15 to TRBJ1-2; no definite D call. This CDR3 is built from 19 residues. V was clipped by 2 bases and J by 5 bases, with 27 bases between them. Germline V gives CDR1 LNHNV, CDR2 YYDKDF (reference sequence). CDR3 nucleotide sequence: TGTGCCACCAGCAGACCTCAGGACGGCCTCCTCCCGCGGATATATGGCTACACCTTC. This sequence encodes CATSRPQDGLLPRIYGYTF.

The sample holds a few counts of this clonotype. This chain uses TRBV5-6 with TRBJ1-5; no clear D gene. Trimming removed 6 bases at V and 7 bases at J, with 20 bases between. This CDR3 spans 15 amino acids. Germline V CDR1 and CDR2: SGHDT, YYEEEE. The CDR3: CASTTGPGWAQPQHF. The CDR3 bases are TGTGCCAGCACCACCGGTCCCGGATGGGCACAGCCCCAGCATTTT.

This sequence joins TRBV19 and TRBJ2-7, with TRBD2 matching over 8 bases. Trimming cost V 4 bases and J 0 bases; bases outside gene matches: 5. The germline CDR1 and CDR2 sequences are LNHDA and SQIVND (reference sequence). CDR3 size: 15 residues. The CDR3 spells CASSKRTSLSYEQYF. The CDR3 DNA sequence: TGTGCCAGTAGTAAAAGGACTAGCCTCTCCTACGAGCAGTACTTC.

The CDR3 nucleotides read TGCGCCAGCAGCTCGGGGGTATTGGGATGGAATGAGCAGTTCTTC. It codes for CASSSGVLGWNEQFF. V gene TRBV5-1 combines with J gene TRBJ2-1; a possible D gene is TRBD2 (6 bases). CDR1 is SGHRS, CDR2 YFSETQ, per germline. The CDR3 sequence is 15 residues long. V lost 3 bases and J 7 bases, leaving 17 bases between the germline ends. The variable domain in full, completed from reference TRBV5-1 and TRBJ2-1, reads KAGVTQTPRYLIKTRGQQVTLSCSPISGHRSVSWYQQTPGQGLQFLFEYFSETQRNKGNFPGRFSGRQFSNSRSEMNVSTLELGDSALYLCASSSGVLGWNEQFFGPGTRLTVL.

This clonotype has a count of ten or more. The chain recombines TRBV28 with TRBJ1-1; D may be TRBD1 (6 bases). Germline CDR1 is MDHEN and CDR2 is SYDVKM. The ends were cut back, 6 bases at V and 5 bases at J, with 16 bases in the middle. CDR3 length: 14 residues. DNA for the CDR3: TGTGCCAGCAGGCCAACAGGGATTCGGACTGAAGCTTTCTTT. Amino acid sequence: CASRPTGIRTEAFF.

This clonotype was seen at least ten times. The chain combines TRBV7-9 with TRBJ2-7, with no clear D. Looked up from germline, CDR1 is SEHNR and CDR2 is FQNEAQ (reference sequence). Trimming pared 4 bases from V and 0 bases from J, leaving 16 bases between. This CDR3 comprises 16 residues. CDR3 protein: CASSSNRAVSSYEQYF. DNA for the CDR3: TGTGCCAGCAGCTCCAATCGGGCCGTAAGCTCCTACGAGCAGTACTTC.

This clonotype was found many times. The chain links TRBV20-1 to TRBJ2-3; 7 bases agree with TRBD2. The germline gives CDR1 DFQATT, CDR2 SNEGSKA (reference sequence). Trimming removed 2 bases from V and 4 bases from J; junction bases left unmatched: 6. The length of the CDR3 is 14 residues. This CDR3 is CSARPAGEPDTQYF. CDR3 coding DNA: TGCAGTGCTAGACCCGCGGGAGAACCAGATACGCAGTATTTT.

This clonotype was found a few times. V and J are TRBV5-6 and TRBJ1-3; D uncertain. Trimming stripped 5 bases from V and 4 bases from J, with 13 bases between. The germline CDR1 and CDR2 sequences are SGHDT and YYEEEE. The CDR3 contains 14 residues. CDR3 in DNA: TGTGCCAGCAGTGCTGTGTGGTACGGAAACACCATATATTTT. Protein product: CASSAVWYGNTIYF.

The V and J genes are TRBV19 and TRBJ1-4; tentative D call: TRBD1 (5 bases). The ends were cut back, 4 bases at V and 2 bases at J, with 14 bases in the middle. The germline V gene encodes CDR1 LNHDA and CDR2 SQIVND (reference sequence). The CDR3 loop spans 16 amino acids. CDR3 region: CASSTGAPSTNEKLFF. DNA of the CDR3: TGTGCCAGTAGTACCGGGGCCCCCTCGACTAATGAAAAACTGTTTTTT.

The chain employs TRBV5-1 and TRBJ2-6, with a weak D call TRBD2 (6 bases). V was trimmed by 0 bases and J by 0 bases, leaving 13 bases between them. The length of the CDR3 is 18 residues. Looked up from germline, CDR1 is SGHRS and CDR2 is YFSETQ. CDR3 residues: CASSLGGTANSGANVLTF. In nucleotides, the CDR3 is TGCGCCAGCAGCTTGGGCGGGACCGCCAACTCTGGGGCCAACGTCCTGACTTTC.

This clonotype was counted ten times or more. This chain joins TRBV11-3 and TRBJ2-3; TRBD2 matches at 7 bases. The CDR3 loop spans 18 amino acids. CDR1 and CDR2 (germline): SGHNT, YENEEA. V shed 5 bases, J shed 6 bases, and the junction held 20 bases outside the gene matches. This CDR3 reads CASSPLGKAGAWMDTQYF. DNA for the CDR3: TGTGCCAGCAGCCCCCTGGGTAAGGCGGGAGCCTGGATGGATACGCAGTATTTT.

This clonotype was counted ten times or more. For the CDR3, the DNA is TGTGCCAGCAGCCCCCGCAACGAAGTCGGGCAGTACTTC. It codes for CASSPRNEVGQYF. The chain has TRBV7-2 and TRBJ2-7, with D uncertain. Germline CDR1 and CDR2: SGHTA and FQGNSA. Between the trimmed V and J ends, which lost 5 bases and 9 bases, there was a span of 17 bases. This CDR3 has 13 amino acids.

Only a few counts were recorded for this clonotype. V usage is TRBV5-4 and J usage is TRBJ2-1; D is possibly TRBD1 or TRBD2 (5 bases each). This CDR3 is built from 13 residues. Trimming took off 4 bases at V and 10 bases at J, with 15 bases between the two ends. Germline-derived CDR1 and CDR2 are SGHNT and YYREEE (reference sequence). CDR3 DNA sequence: TGTGCCAGCAGCCCCAGGGAGTCTGGCGAGCAGTTCTTC. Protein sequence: CASSPRESGEQFF.

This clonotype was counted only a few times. DNA of the CDR3: TGTGCCAGCAGTGGGGGGACAGCTCGCGGGCAGTACTTC. It specifies CASSGGTARGQYF. This chain links TRBV6-5 with TRBJ2-7; D is perhaps TRBD1 (7 bases). Trimming took 5 bases from V and 9 from J, leaving 17 bases between them. Germline CDR1 and CDR2: MNHEY and SVGAGI. The CDR3 spans 13 residues.

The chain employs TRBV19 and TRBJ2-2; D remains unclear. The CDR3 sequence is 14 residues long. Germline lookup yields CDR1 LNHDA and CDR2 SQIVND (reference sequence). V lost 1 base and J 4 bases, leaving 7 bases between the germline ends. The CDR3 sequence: CASSIVTGTGELFF. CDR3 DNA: TGTGCCAGTAGTATAGTGACGGGCACCGGGGAGCTGTTTTTT.

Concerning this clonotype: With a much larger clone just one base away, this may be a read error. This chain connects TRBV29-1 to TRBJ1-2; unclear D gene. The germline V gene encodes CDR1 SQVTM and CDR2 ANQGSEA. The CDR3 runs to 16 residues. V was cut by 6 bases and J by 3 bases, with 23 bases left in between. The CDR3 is CSVFNLSSPSDYGYTF. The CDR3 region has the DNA TGCAGCGTCTTTAATCTGTCCAGCCCCTCCGACTATGGCTACACCTTC.

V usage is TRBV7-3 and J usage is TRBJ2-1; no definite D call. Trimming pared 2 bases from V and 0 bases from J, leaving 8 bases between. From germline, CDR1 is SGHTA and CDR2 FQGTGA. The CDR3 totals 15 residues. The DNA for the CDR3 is TGTGCCAGCAGCTTAGTTTCGAGCTCCTACAATGAGCAGTTCTTC. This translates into CASSLVSSSYNEQFF.

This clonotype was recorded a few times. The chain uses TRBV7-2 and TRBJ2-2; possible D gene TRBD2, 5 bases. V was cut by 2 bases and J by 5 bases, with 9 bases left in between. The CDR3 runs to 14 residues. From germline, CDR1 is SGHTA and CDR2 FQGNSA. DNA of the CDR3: TGTGCCAGCAGCTTATGGCCGGGAACCGGGGAGCTGTTTTTT. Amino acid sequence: CASSLWPGTGELFF.

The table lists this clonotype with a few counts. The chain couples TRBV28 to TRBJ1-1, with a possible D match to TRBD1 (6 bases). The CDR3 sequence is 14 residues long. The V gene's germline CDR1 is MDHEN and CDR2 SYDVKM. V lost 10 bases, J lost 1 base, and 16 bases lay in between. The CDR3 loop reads CATITAGENTEAFF. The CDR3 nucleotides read TGTGCCACGATAACGGCAGGGGAGAACACTGAAGCTTTCTTT. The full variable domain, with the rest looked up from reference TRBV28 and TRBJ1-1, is DVKVTQSSRYLVKRTGEKVFLECVQDMDHENMFWYRQDPGLGLRLIYFSYDVKMKEKGDIPEGYSVSREKKERFSLILESASTNQTSMYLCATITAGENTEAFFGQGTRLTVV.